The TCR beta chain described here comes from a study of tumor-infiltrating lymphocytes in localized non-small cell lung cancer. Study context: Some samples were collected after neoadjuvant chemotherapy; smokers, never-smokers and several histologies were included.

Study findings and constraints: Only some patients had TCR sequencing, depending on available tissue. Different pieces of the same tissue were used for each assay. Compared with uninvolved lung, tumors showed higher T cell infiltration by TCRbeta sequencing.

The ends lost 4 bases at V and 8 bases at J; junction bases unmatched: 13. Germline CDR1 is MGHDK and CDR2 is SYGVNS. This CDR3 region has 16 residues. Points on this clone: The antigen remains undetermined.

Clones were read by immunoSEQ multiplex PCR, and TCRdb kept only the in-frame ones, dropping some. The repertoire includes fewer than 11,000 clones, about 75% of them detected once, and about 20% sits in the top ten. The receptor was isolated from a human donor with non-small cell lung cancer. Sequencing was performed on uninvolved lung tissue not adjacent to the tumor. This chain uses TRBV25-1 with TRBJ1-4; 7 positions agree with TRBD1. Here the CDR3 DNA reads TGTGCCAGCAGTGCGGGACAGCGGGGACCGGGGGAAAAACTGTTTTTT. Translation: CASSAGQRGPGEKLFF. Using reference TRBV25-1 and TRBJ1-4 for the parts outside the CDR3, the full variable domain is EADIYQTPRYLVIGTGKKITLECSQTMGHDKMYWYQQDPGMELHLIHYSYGVNSTEKGDLSSESTVSRIRTEHFPLTLESARPSHTSQYLCASSAGQRGPGEKLFFGSGTQLSVL.